This T cell receptor (beta chain) was identified during a study of blood T cell repertoires in COVID-19. About the research overall: In each case, the material was cDNA or gDNA derived from T cells, B-cell-depleted T cells, or PBMCs.

The CDR3 runs 15 residues. V shed 5 bases, J shed 2 bases, and the junction held 5 bases outside the gene matches. Germline CDR1 reads MNHEY; CDR2 reads SMNVEV (reference sequence). Clones were read by immunoSEQ multiplex PCR, and TCRdb kept only the in-frame ones, dropping some. The table lists about 170,000 clones, approximately 91% of them singletons. The chain links TRBV27 to TRBJ2-3; 9 nucleotides line up with TRBD2. Sequencing was carried out using peripheral blood. This clonotype originated in a man aged 18 to 29 with COVID-19, enrolled during active disease. CDR3 residues: CASSARTSATDTQYF. Here the CDR3 DNA reads TGTGCCAGCAGTGCCAGGACTAGCGCCACAGATACGCAGTATTTT.